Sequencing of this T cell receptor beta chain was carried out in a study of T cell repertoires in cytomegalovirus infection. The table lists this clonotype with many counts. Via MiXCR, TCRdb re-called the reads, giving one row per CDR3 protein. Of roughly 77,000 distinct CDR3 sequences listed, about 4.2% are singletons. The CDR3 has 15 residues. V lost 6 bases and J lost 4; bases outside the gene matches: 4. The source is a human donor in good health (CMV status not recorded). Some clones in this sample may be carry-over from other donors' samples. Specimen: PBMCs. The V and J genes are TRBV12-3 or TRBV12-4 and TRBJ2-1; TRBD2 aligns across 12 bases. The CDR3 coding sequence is TGTGCCAGCAGGCGGACTAGCGGGGAGTACAATGAGCAGTTCTTC. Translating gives CASRRTSGEYNEQFF.